This T cell receptor beta chain was observed in a study of vaccination effects on CD4 cells after COVID-19. The study's findings and limits: A shortage of convalescent patients and an absence of early post-infection timepoints characterized the study.

Points on this clone: Its antigen is unidentified.

The CDR3 has 13 residues. Per germline, CDR1 MNHEY and CDR2 SVGAGI. Deletions cut 6 bases from V and 0 bases from J, with 7 bases between. Some clones are missing from TCRdb's copy, which holds only in-frame ones; the method was immunoSEQ multiplex PCR. The data show 70,000 or so clones, 78% seen once. Using viral peptide pools, the ViraFEST assay grew out antigen-specific CD4+ T cells prior to sequencing. Having been cultured for less than 12 days, the cells underwent CD4+ T cell isolation. None of the vaccinated had previously contracted SARS-CoV-2, and their nucleocapsid antibodies tested negative. Cultivation was performed at a few million PBMC per well with around 9.3 IU/ml IL-2 and roughly 9.3 ug/ml peptides added.

This receptor was identified in a human donor who received a COVID-19 vaccine. V gene TRBV6-5 combines with J gene TRBJ2-3; no reliable D call. The specimen was CD4+ T cells from PBMCs cultured with SARS-CoV-2 spike peptides, collected before COVID-19 vaccination. The CDR3 sequence: CASRGISTDTQYF. The CDR3, as DNA: TGTGCCAGCAGGGGGATTAGCACAGATACGCAGTATTTT.